These 31 T cell receptor beta chains came from one sample sequenced in a study of control samples from healthy donors and cancer patients. Here immunoSEQ multiplex PCR was the method, and the copy in TCRdb shows in-frame clones only, minus some. The sample shows approximately 160,000 clones, more than 90% of them seen only once. Sequenced sample: blood. Every receptor here comes from a woman aged 40 to 55 in good health.

The chain has TRBV6-5 and TRBJ1-4; D is unclear. Trimming cost V 6 bases and J 7 bases, with 3 bases left between them. This CDR3 has 10 amino acids. The V gene's germline CDR1 is MNHEY and CDR2 SVGAGI. This CDR3 is CASRREKLFF. Written as DNA, the CDR3 is TGTGCCAGCAGACGTGAAAAACTGTTTTTT.

The J gene is TRBJ2-7, the V gene TRBV2, with 7 bases lining up with TRBD1. The CDR3 has 12 residues. Germline-derived CDR1 and CDR2 are SNHLY and FYNNEI. The trim removed 8 bases at V and 5 bases at J, leaving 6 bases unmatched. CDR3 sequence (DNA): TGTGCCAGCGATCAAGGGGGCGACGAGCAGTACTTC. Translation gives CASDQGGDEQYF.

Comment on this clone: In the same sample, other DNA sequences code for this CDR3. The rearrangement links TRBV6-5 to TRBJ1-1, with 7 positions matching TRBD1. CDR3 length equals 13 residues. V shed 4 bases and J 4 bases; nucleotides not matched to a gene: 3. Germline CDR1 MNHEY, CDR2 SVGAGI. CDR3 in DNA: TGTGCCAGCAGTTCTGACAGGGCCACTGAAGCTTTCTTT. Its translation: CASSSDRATEAFF.

This sequence joins TRBV15 and TRBJ1-6; D unresolved. CDR1 is LNHNV and CDR2 is YYDKDF in the germline V gene (reference sequence). V shed 0 bases and J shed 14 bases, with 11 bases lying between them. This CDR3 is built from 13 residues. As DNA, the CDR3 is TGTGCCACCAGCAGAGATCTAGCCGGGACCCTCCACTTT. It yields the protein CATSRDLAGTLHF.

The genes are TRBV7-9 and TRBJ1-6; unclear D gene. Between the trimmed V and J ends, which lost 1 base and 0 bases, there was a span of 1 base. The CDR3 covers 14 residues. Germline CDR1 is SEHNR and CDR2 is FQNEAQ (reference sequence). The DNA for the CDR3 is TGTGCCAGCAGCTTAGTCTCCTATAATTCACCCCTCCACTTT. Its protein is CASSLVSYNSPLHF.

The chain carries TRBV5-6 and TRBJ2-7; tentative D call: TRBD1 (5 bases). V was clipped by 3 bases and J by 2 bases, with 6 bases between them. The CDR3 length is 12 residues. Germline values: CDR1 SGHDT, CDR2 YYEEEE. The CDR3 DNA is TGTGCCAGCAGCTCAGGGACCTACGAGCAGTACTTC. Protein sequence: CASSSGTYEQYF. The full variable domain, with the rest looked up from reference TRBV5-6 and TRBJ2-7, is DAGVTQSPTHLIKTRGQQVTLRCSPKSGHDTVSWYQQALGQGPQFIFQYYEEEERQRGNFPDRFSGHQFPNYSSELNVNALLLGDSALYLCASSSGTYEQYFGPGTRLTVT.

This chain links TRBV15 with TRBJ1-5; 9 nucleotides align to TRBD1. The CDR3 spans 15 residues. V shed 5 bases and J 6 bases; nucleotides not matched to a gene: 8. Germline CDR1 and CDR2: LNHNV and YYDKDF (reference sequence). CDR3 in amino acids: CATSEGQGNFQPQHF. The CDR3 DNA sequence: TGTGCCACCAGCGAGGGACAGGGAAATTTTCAGCCCCAGCATTTT.

V and J are TRBV2 and TRBJ2-7, with TRBD1 matching over 8 bases. This CDR3 spans 15 amino acids. The V and J ends lost 4 bases and 5 bases, in that order; junction bases with no gene match: 10. Germline V lookup: CDR1 SNHLY, CDR2 FYNNEI. In DNA form, the CDR3 reads TGTGCCAGCAGTGGTCTTCGGACGACAGGGGACGAGCAGTACTTC. Amino acids: CASSGLRTTGDEQYF.

This sequence joins TRBV4-1 and TRBJ2-3; tentative D call: TRBD2 (5 bases). The germline CDR1 and CDR2 sequences are MGHRA and YSYEKL. The CDR3 has 12 residues. V was trimmed by 3 bases and J by 4 bases, leaving 5 bases between them. CDR3 in amino acids: CASSQGADTQYF. The CDR3 bases are TGCGCCAGCAGCCAGGGAGCAGATACGCAGTATTTT.

CDR3 loop: CASRETDRRETQYF. The CDR3 DNA reads as TGTGCCAGCAGAGAGACTGACAGACGCGAGACCCAGTACTTC. The chain couples TRBV11-2 to TRBJ2-5, with TRBD1 as a possible D gene (5 bases). Trimming pared 6 bases from V and 5 bases from J, leaving 16 bases between. This CDR3 is 14 amino acids long. Germline V gene data show CDR1 as SGHAT and CDR2 as FQNNGV. Based on the CDR3 plus reference TRBV11-2 and TRBJ2-5, the full variable domain is EAGVAQSPRYKIIEKRQSVAFWCNPISGHATLYWYQQILGQGPKLLIQFQNNGVVDDSQLPKDRFSAERLKGVDSTLKIQPAKLEDSAVYLCASRETDRRETQYFGPGTRLLVL.

This clone appeared a single time. Written as DNA, the CDR3 is TGTGCCAGCTCACTTTTTCAGGGTCAGGACACTGAAGCTTTCTTT. It is translated as CASSLFQGQDTEAFF. V gene TRBV18 combines with J gene TRBJ1-1; maybe TRBD1 (5 bases). CDR3 length: 15 residues. Trimming stripped 4 bases from V and 3 bases from J, with 15 bases between. CDR1 and CDR2 (germline): KGHSH, LQKENI. Combining the CDR3 with reference TRBV18 and TRBJ1-1 gives the whole variable domain NAGVMQNPRHLVRRRGQEARLRCSPMKGHSHVYWYRQLPEEGLKFMVYLQKENIIDESGMPKERFSAEFPKEGPSILRIQQVVRGDSAAYFCASSLFQGQDTEAFFGQGTRLTVV.

The chain combines TRBV5-1 with TRBJ1-2; 7 positions agree with TRBD1. Germline V gene sequence: CDR1 SGHRS, CDR2 YFSETQ. With V trimmed by 2 bases and J by 8 bases, 3 bases remained unmatched. This CDR3 spans 12 amino acids. CDR3 region: CASSLGGSGYTF. The CDR3 nucleotides are TGCGCCAGCAGCTTAGGGGGCTCGGGCTACACCTTC.

The V and J genes are TRBV7-3 and TRBJ2-2; 8 bases agree with TRBD1. This CDR3 has 17 residues. Germline V gene sequence: CDR1 SGHTA, CDR2 FQGTGA. J gave up 0 bases and V 6 bases, and 9 bases lay outside the gene matches. Here the CDR3 reads CASRPGQGLSNTGELFF. As DNA, the CDR3 is TGTGCCAGCAGACCTGGACAGGGACTCTCGAACACCGGGGAGCTGTTTTTT.

V is TRBV5-4 and J is TRBJ2-3; no reliable D call. Per germline, CDR1 SGHNT and CDR2 YYREEE (reference sequence). CDR3 length: 15 residues. V was shortened by 4 bases and J by 0 bases, with 12 bases between the two germline ends. DNA of the CDR3: TGTGCCAGCAGCCCCAAGACAACTAGCACAGATACGCAGTATTTT. It encodes CASSPKTTSTDTQYF.

This sequence joins TRBV11-2 and TRBJ1-4; D uncertain. There are 13 residues in the CDR3. Trimming took 5 bases from V and 5 from J, leaving 9 bases between them. The germline gives CDR1 SGHAT, CDR2 FQNNGV. Here the CDR3 DNA reads TGTGCCAGCAGCGCTCAGCTAAATGAAAAACTGTTTTTT. Protein: CASSAQLNEKLFF.

This sequence joins TRBV30 and TRBJ1-5, with D possibly being TRBD1 (6 bases). V lost 0 bases and J 0 bases, leaving 18 bases between the germline ends. The germline gives CDR1 GTSNPN, CDR2 SVGIG (reference sequence). The CDR3 has 18 amino acids. CDR3 sequence: CAWSVGGGRELSNQPQHF. The DNA of the CDR3 is TGTGCCTGGAGTGTAGGGGGGGGTAGGGAGCTTAGCAATCAGCCCCAGCATTTT.

V is TRBV10-2 and J is TRBJ1-6, with 11 bases identical to TRBD1. The length of the CDR3 is 14 residues. The V segment lost 6 bases and the J segment 9 bases; nucleotides outside the gene matches: 4. Germline V gives CDR1 WSHSY, CDR2 SAAADI. CDR3 region: CASRSGTGGSPLHF. The CDR3 nucleotides are TGCGCCAGCAGATCCGGGACAGGGGGTTCACCCCTCCACTTT.

The chain recombines TRBV13 with TRBJ2-7; perhaps D is TRBD1 or TRBD2 (6 bases each). V dropped 2 bases and J dropped 5 bases, with 13 bases sitting between them. This CDR3 comprises 14 residues. CDR1 is PRHDT, CDR2 FYEKMQ, per germline (reference sequence). The CDR3 bases are TGTGCCAGCAGCTTATCCGGGGGCCACCACGAGCAGTACTTC. As protein: CASSLSGGHHEQYF.

V usage is TRBV2 and J usage is TRBJ1-1; no definite D call. The CDR3 totals 13 residues. V was cut by 6 bases and J by 0 bases, with 8 bases left in between. Germline assignment: CDR1 SNHLY and CDR2 FYNNEI. This chain's CDR3 is CASRAKLNTEAFF. The CDR3 DNA sequence: TGTGCCAGCAGGGCTAAACTGAACACTGAAGCTTTCTTT. The full variable domain, rest sourced from reference TRBV2 and TRBJ1-1, is EPEVTQTPSHQVTQMGQEVILRCVPISNHLYFYWYRQILGQKVEFLVSFYNNEISEKSEIFDDQFSVERPDGSNFTLKIRSTKLEDSAMYFCASRAKLNTEAFFGQGTRLTVV.

Here the CDR3 DNA reads TGTGCCAGCGGGGATCCCAATCAGCCCCAGCATTTT. Protein product: CASGDPNQPQHF. V gene TRBV6-5 combines with J gene TRBJ1-5, with D unclear. V was pared by 8 bases and J by 3 bases, with 8 bases between. The CDR3 runs to 12 residues. Germline loops: CDR1 MNHEY, CDR2 SVGAGI.

The CDR3 nucleotides are TGTGCCAGCTCACCTCGGTTTGGGGACGGCGCAGATACGCAGTATTTT. Amino acids: CASSPRFGDGADTQYF. The chain is built from TRBV18 and TRBJ2-3; D tentatively reads TRBD1 or TRBD2 (5 bases each). This CDR3 has 16 residues. The V gene lost 3 bases and the J gene lost 4 bases, with 17 bases spanning the gap. Per the germline V gene, CDR1 is KGHSH and CDR2 is LQKENI.

The chain carries TRBV11-2 and TRBJ2-2; no reliable D call. The V end lost 7 bases, the J end lost 6 bases, and 12 bases lay between the germline ends. The CDR3 contains 13 residues. CDR1 and CDR2 (germline): SGHAT, FQNNGV. In DNA, the CDR3 is TGTGCCAGCACGGCGGTGCTCGCCGGGGAGCTGTTTTTT. Translation gives CASTAVLAGELFF.

The rearrangement links TRBV7-9 to TRBJ1-3, with D possibly being TRBD1 (5 bases). The CDR3 has 18 residues. CDR1 and CDR2 (germline): SEHNR, FQNEAQ (reference sequence). Trimming cost V 8 bases and J 6 bases, with 29 bases left between them. The CDR3, as DNA: TGTGCCAGCTCTACGGAGGGGACCGACCTAGCCGTTTTAAACACCATATATTTT. Protein product: CASSTEGTDLAVLNTIYF.

J is TRBJ1-6 and V is TRBV6-5, with a tentative D call TRBD1 (6 bases). Germline V gene sequence: CDR1 MNHEY, CDR2 SVGAGI. The length of the CDR3 is 15 residues. Trimming shortened V by 0 bases and J by 6 bases, and 9 bases separated the two germline ends. This CDR3 reads CASSYSRGFNSPLHF. CDR3 coding DNA: TGTGCCAGCAGTTACTCGAGGGGGTTTAATTCACCCCTCCACTTT.

The rearrangement joins TRBV5-1 to TRBJ1-2, with D perhaps TRBD1 (5 bases). V was trimmed by 2 bases and J by 6 bases, leaving 8 bases between them. Germline V gives CDR1 SGHRS, CDR2 YFSETQ. The length of the CDR3 is 12 residues. DNA for the CDR3: TGCGCCAGCAGCTTCGACAGCAATGGCTACACCTTC. This translates into CASSFDSNGYTF.

This clone was found once. The chain couples TRBV5-1 to TRBJ2-2; TRBD1 matches 7 bases. Germline CDR1 is SGHRS and CDR2 is YFSETQ. The CDR3 has 15 residues. J gave up 2 bases and V 3 bases, and 4 bases lay outside the gene matches. Here the CDR3 DNA reads TGCGCCAGCAGCTCCGGGACAGTCAACACCGGGGAGCTGTTTTTT. It encodes CASSSGTVNTGELFF.

About this clone: A read error may account for a junction end that differs from germline. V and J are TRBV27 and TRBJ2-1; 10 bases fit TRBD2. This CDR3 comprises 13 residues. Germline CDR1 is MNHEY and CDR2 is SMNVEV (reference sequence). This CDR3 reads CVTSGDSYNEQFF. CDR3 coding DNA: TGCGTAACTAGCGGGGACTCCTACAATGAGCAGTTCTTC.

This clone was detected a few times. The rearrangement joins TRBV7-2 to TRBJ1-5; D is unresolved. V was trimmed by 5 bases and J by 4 bases, leaving 15 bases between them. Germline CDR1 is SGHTA and CDR2 is FQGNSA. The CDR3 covers 15 residues. The CDR3 DNA reads TGTGCCAGCAGCCAAGGACTCCCGGGGAATCAGCCCCAGCATTTT. It encodes CASSQGLPGNQPQHF.

This chain joins TRBV5-1 and TRBJ1-1; D ambiguous. The CDR3 is 13 amino acids. V lost 3 bases and J lost 0, with 6 bases in between. Germline assignment: CDR1 SGHRS and CDR2 YFSETQ. In DNA form, the CDR3 reads TGCGCCAGCAGCTCTACATTGAACACTGAAGCTTTCTTT. It is translated as CASSSTLNTEAFF.

This clone was detected a few times. The chain has TRBV6-1 and TRBJ1-2; D is possibly TRBD1 (6 bases). The germline V gene encodes CDR1 MNHNS and CDR2 SASEGT. V was pared by 2 bases and J by 8 bases, with 15 bases between. This CDR3 has 14 residues. This CDR3 reads CASSERLGGQGYTF. CDR3 sequence (DNA): TGTGCCAGCAGTGAACGCCTCGGGGGGCAGGGCTACACCTTC.

The gene calls are TRBV7-2 and TRBJ1-4; 8 positions match TRBD1. This CDR3 is built from 17 residues. The germline CDR1 and CDR2 sequences are SGHTA and FQGNSA. V trimming: 3 bases; J trimming: 4 bases; junction bases outside the gene matches: 10. CDR3 sequence: CASSFSGQGGSNEKLFF. The CDR3 DNA sequence: TGTGCCAGCAGCTTCAGCGGACAGGGTGGGAGTAATGAAAAACTGTTTTTT.